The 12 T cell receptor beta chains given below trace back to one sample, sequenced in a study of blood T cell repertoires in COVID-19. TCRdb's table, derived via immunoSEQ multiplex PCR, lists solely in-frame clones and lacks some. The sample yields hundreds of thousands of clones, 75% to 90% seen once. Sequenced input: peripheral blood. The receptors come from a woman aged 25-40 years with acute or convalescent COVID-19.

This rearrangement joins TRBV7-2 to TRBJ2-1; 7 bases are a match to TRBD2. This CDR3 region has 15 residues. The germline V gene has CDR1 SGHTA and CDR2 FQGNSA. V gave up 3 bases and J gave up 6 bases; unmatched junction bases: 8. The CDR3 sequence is CASSLGGVSGNEQFF. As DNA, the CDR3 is TGTGCCAGCAGCTTGGGAGGGGTATCGGGCAATGAGCAGTTCTTC.

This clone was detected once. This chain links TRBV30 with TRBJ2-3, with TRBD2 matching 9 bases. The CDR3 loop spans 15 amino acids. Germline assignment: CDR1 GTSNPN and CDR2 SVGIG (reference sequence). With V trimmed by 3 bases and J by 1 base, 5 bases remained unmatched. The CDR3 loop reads CAWRLAGAGTDTQYF. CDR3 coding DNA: TGTGCCTGGAGATTAGCGGGGGCCGGCACAGATACGCAGTATTTT.

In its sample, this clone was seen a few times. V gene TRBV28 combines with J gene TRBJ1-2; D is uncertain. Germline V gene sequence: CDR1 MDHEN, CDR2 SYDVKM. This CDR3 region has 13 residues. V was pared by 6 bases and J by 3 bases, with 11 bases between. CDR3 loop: CASRVGRHYGYTF. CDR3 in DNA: TGTGCCAGCAGGGTAGGCAGGCACTATGGCTACACCTTC.

Here the CDR3 reads CASSHIRDRVVEQFF. CDR3 coding DNA: TGTGCCAGCAGCCACATCCGGGACAGGGTCGTTGAGCAGTTCTTC. The genes are TRBV14 and TRBJ2-1; 9 bases map to TRBD1. V dropped 3 bases and J dropped 9; count of bases not matched to a gene: 9. This CDR3 is built from 15 residues. Germline CDR1 reads SGHDN; CDR2 reads FVKESK.

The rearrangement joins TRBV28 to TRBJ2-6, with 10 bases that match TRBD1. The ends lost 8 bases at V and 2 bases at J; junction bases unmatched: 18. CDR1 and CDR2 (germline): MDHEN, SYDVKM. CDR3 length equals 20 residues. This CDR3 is CASRSPPGQGLSTGANVLTF. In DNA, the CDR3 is TGTGCCAGCCGCTCCCCCCCGGGACAGGGGTTGTCGACTGGGGCCAACGTCCTGACTTTC.

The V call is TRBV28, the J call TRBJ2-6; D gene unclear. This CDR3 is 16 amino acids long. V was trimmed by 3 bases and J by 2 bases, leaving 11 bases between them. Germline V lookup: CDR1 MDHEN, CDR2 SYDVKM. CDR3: CASSLGSRAGANVLTF. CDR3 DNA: TGTGCCAGCAGTTTGGGCAGTCGTGCTGGGGCCAACGTCCTGACTTTC.

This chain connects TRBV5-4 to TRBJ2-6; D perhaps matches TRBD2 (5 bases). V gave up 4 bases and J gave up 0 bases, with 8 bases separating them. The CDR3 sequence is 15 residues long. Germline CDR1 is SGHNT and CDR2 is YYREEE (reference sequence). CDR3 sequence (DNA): TGTGCCAGCAGCCTGGGGAGCTCTGGGGCCAACGTCCTGACTTTC. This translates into CASSLGSSGANVLTF.

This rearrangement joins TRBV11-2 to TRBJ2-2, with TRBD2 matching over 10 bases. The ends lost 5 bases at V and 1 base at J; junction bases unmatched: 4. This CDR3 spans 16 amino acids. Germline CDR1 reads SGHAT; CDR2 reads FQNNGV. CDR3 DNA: TGTGCCAGCAGCCGAGCTAGCGGGGGGAACACCGGGGAGCTGTTTTTT. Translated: CASSRASGGNTGELFF.

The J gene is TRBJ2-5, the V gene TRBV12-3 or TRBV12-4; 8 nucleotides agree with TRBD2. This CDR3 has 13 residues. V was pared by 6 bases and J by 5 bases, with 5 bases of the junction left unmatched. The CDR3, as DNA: TGTGCCAGCAGACTAGCGGCGCGGGAGACCCAGTACTTC. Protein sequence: CASRLAARETQYF.

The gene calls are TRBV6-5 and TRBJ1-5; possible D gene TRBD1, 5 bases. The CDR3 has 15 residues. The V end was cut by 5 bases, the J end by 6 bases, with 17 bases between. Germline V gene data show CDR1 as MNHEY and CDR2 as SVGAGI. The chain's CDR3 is CASSTTGQSVQPQHF. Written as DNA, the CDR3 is TGTGCCAGCAGTACTACTGGACAATCCGTTCAGCCCCAGCATTTT.

The CDR3 protein is CASSLGAGLAFF. In DNA form, the CDR3 reads TGCGCCAGCAGCTTGGGGGCAGGGTTGGCTTTCTTT. The chain couples TRBV5-1 to TRBJ1-1; D is possibly TRBD1 (5 bases). From germline, CDR1 is SGHRS and CDR2 YFSETQ. Trimming took 0 bases from V and 11 from J, leaving 11 bases between them. The CDR3 is 12 residues long.

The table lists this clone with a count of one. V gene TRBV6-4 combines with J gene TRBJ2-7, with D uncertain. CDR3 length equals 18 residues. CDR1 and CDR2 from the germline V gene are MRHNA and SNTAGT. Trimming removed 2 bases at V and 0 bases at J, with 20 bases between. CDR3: CASSDPSGYDLSSYEQYF. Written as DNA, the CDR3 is TGTGCCAGCAGTGACCCGTCCGGGTACGACCTGAGCTCCTACGAGCAGTACTTC.